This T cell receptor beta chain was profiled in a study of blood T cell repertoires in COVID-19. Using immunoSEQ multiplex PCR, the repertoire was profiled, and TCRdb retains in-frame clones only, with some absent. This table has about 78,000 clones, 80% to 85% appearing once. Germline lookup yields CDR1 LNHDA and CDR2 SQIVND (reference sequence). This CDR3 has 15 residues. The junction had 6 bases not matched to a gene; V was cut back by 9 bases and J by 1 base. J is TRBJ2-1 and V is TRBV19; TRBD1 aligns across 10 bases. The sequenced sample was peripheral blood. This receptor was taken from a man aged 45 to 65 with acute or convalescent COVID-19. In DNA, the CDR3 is TGTGCCAGCAAGACAGGGGGCGCGTCCTACAATGAGCAGTTCTTC. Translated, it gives CASKTGGASYNEQFF.